These T cell receptor beta chains were read from a single sample in a study of post-analysis software for immune sequencing data. TCRdb re-called the PCR reads with MiXCR, one entry per CDR3 protein. This sample has 700,000 to 900,000 distinct CDR3 sequences, with just over 45% found just once. Source material: blood. Receptor source: a girl between 10 and 17 years old with multiple sclerosis. Each CDR3 is given with its conserved first and last residue. The order of the fields is V gene, D gene, clone size, J gene, CDR3 DNA, CDR3 protein. The D gene is left open where the match is weak. Clone size is stated in some rows and not others, as once, few, many or a class when expanded.

v_call: TRBV19; d_call: NA; clone_size: NA; j_call: TRBJ1-2; cdr3_nt: TGTGCCAGCCAAAGGGTGGGCGCAACCTATGGCTACACCTTC; cdr3_aa: CASQRVGATYGYTF
v_call: TRBV27; d_call: NA; clone_size: NA; j_call: TRBJ2-7; cdr3_nt: TGTGCCAGCAGTTTAGTGGCAGGCCGCTCCTACGAGCAGTACTTC; cdr3_aa: CASSLVAGRSYEQYF
v_call: TRBV2; d_call: NA; clone_size: NA; j_call: TRBJ1-2; cdr3_nt: TGTGCCAGCAGTGAATTCTCCTCGGGCGGCTACACCTTC; cdr3_aa: CASSEFSSGGYTF
v_call: TRBV9; d_call: TRBD2; clone_size: NA; j_call: TRBJ2-1; cdr3_nt: TGTGCCAGCAGCGTAGTCGGGGGGGCTTCTGAGCAGTTCTTC; cdr3_aa: CASSVVGGASEQFF
v_call: TRBV7-3; d_call: NA; clone_size: few; j_call: TRBJ2-1; cdr3_nt: TGTGCCAGCAGCCACCGGGGTGATCCCTACAATGAGCAGTTCTTC; cdr3_aa: CASSHRGDPYNEQFF
v_call: TRBV7-2; d_call: NA; clone_size: NA; j_call: TRBJ2-5; cdr3_nt: TGTGCCAGCAGCTCCAACGGAGGGGGGGCACCAAGGGAGACCCAGTACTTC; cdr3_aa: CASSSNGGGAPRETQYF
v_call: TRBV10-3; d_call: NA; clone_size: NA; j_call: TRBJ2-7; cdr3_nt: TGTGCCATCAGTGAGTCAGGGGGCGAGCAGTACTTC; cdr3_aa: CAISESGGEQYF
v_call: TRBV6-5; d_call: TRBD1; clone_size: few; j_call: TRBJ1-2; cdr3_nt: TGTGCCAGCAGGCAGGGGGGACAGCACTATGGCTACACCTTC; cdr3_aa: CASRQGGQHYGYTF
v_call: TRBV24-1; d_call: NA; clone_size: few; j_call: TRBJ2-4; cdr3_nt: TGTGCCACCAGTGATGGACGGGAAGTGGGCGAGGAGCAGTACTTC; cdr3_aa: CATSDGREVGEEQYF
v_call: TRBV7-9; d_call: NA; clone_size: NA; j_call: TRBJ2-3; cdr3_nt: TGTGCCAGCAGTCCTACACTCTCGGCGGTCACAGATACGCAGTATTTT; cdr3_aa: CASSPTLSAVTDTQYF
v_call: TRBV28; d_call: NA; clone_size: NA; j_call: TRBJ2-1; cdr3_nt: TGTGCCAGCAGATCCGGGACCCGCTCCTACAATGAGCAGTTCTTC; cdr3_aa: CASRSGTRSYNEQFF
v_call: TRBV29-1; d_call: NA; clone_size: many; j_call: TRBJ2-7; cdr3_nt: TGCAGCGTAATAGGGGGGTACGAGCAGTACTTC; cdr3_aa: CSVIGGYEQYF
v_call: TRBV15; d_call: NA; clone_size: NA; j_call: TRBJ2-1; cdr3_nt: TGTGCCGCCAGCAGAGGAACCCGACAGGTCAGTCGCTCCGATGAGCAGTTCTTC; cdr3_aa: CAASRGTRQVSRSDEQFF
v_call: TRBV27; d_call: TRBD1; clone_size: NA; j_call: TRBJ1-2; cdr3_nt: TGTGCCAGCAGTTTAGGCAGCCCCCAGGGGGGGCATGGCTATGGCTACACCTTC; cdr3_aa: CASSLGSPQGGHGYGYTF
v_call: TRBV7-9; d_call: NA; clone_size: few; j_call: TRBJ2-7; cdr3_nt: TGTGCCAGCAGCTTCTTCCAACAGGGCTACGAGCAGTACTTC; cdr3_aa: CASSFFQQGYEQYF
v_call: TRBV20-1; d_call: TRBD2; clone_size: NA; j_call: TRBJ2-3; cdr3_nt: TGCAGTGCGCTAGCGGGAGGCTCAGGAGATACGCAGTATTTT; cdr3_aa: CSALAGGSGDTQYF
v_call: TRBV10-1; d_call: NA; clone_size: NA; j_call: TRBJ1-1; cdr3_nt: TGCGCCAGCCAGGTTGGTCAAGGGGACACTGAAGCTTTCTTT; cdr3_aa: CASQVGQGDTEAFF
v_call: TRBV29-1; d_call: TRBD1; clone_size: few; j_call: TRBJ1-4; cdr3_nt: TGCAGCGTTGCCGGGACAGGGGCGACCCGTGGTGAAAAACTGTTTTTT; cdr3_aa: CSVAGTGATRGEKLFF
v_call: TRBV29-1; d_call: NA; clone_size: NA; j_call: TRBJ2-7; cdr3_nt: TGCAGCGTCGCCACTCTAGCTTACGAGCAGTACTTC; cdr3_aa: CSVATLAYEQYF
v_call: TRBV6-6; d_call: TRBD2; clone_size: few; j_call: TRBJ2-7; cdr3_nt: TGTGCCAGCATACCTAGCGGGAGCTACGAGCAGTACTTC; cdr3_aa: CASIPSGSYEQYF
v_call: TRBV28; d_call: NA; clone_size: NA; j_call: TRBJ1-1; cdr3_nt: TGTGCCAGCAGTGACGGGACGGTGGGCATGAACACTGAAGCTTTCTTT; cdr3_aa: CASSDGTVGMNTEAFF
v_call: TRBV6-1; d_call: NA; clone_size: once; j_call: TRBJ2-1; cdr3_nt: TGTGCCAGCAGTCCGAACTGGGGGTTAGGGCAGTTCTTC; cdr3_aa: CASSPNWGLGQFF
v_call: TRBV20-1; d_call: TRBD1; clone_size: NA; j_call: TRBJ1-2; cdr3_nt: TGCAGTGCTCGCCGGAATGGACAGGGGAACTATGGCTACACCTTC; cdr3_aa: CSARRNGQGNYGYTF
v_call: TRBV15; d_call: NA; clone_size: NA; j_call: TRBJ2-7; cdr3_nt: TGTGCCACCAGCAGAGGCGCAGGGGATGTCTCCTACGAGCAGTACTTC; cdr3_aa: CATSRGAGDVSYEQYF
v_call: TRBV20-1; d_call: NA; clone_size: NA; j_call: TRBJ2-5; cdr3_nt: TGCAGCGGGACCCACGAGGAGACCCAGTACTTC; cdr3_aa: CSGTHEETQYF
v_call: TRBV7-2; d_call: NA; clone_size: NA; j_call: TRBJ1-1; cdr3_nt: TGTGCCAGCAGCGATGGTAAAGGGGCAGGGACTGAAGCTTTCTTT; cdr3_aa: CASSDGKGAGTEAFF
v_call: TRBV6-2/TRBV6-3; d_call: NA; clone_size: NA; j_call: TRBJ2-1; cdr3_nt: TGTGCCAGCAGTTACTACTCGGGACTCTACAATGAGCAGTTCTTC; cdr3_aa: CASSYYSGLYNEQFF
v_call: TRBV23-1; d_call: NA; clone_size: once; j_call: TRBJ2-7; cdr3_nt: TGCGCCCATAAGACGGAGGGACCCATCTACGAGCAGTACTTC; cdr3_aa: CAHKTEGPIYEQYF
v_call: TRBV24-1; d_call: NA; clone_size: few; j_call: TRBJ1-2; cdr3_nt: TGTGCCACCAGTGAACGGGACCCACCGGCCGGCTACACCTTC; cdr3_aa: CATSERDPPAGYTF
v_call: TRBV29-1; d_call: NA; clone_size: NA; j_call: TRBJ1-2; cdr3_nt: TGCAGCGTTGAAGATCAAGGCAGGGGAGGGATAAGCTATGGCTACACCTTC; cdr3_aa: CSVEDQGRGGISYGYTF
v_call: TRBV20-1; d_call: TRBD1; clone_size: few; j_call: TRBJ1-5; cdr3_nt: TGCAGTGCACTGACAGGGGGCGGCAATCAGCCCCAGCATTTT; cdr3_aa: CSALTGGGNQPQHF
v_call: TRBV29-1; d_call: TRBD2; clone_size: NA; j_call: TRBJ2-1; cdr3_nt: TGCAGCGCTACCGGGACTAGCTTGAACAATGAGCAGTTCTTC; cdr3_aa: CSATGTSLNNEQFF
v_call: TRBV5-1; d_call: NA; clone_size: NA; j_call: TRBJ1-1; cdr3_nt: TGCGCCAGCAGCTCCCAAGACAGAACATCCTTGACTGAAGCTTTCTTT; cdr3_aa: CASSSQDRTSLTEAFF
v_call: TRBV7-8; d_call: TRBD2; clone_size: NA; j_call: TRBJ2-1; cdr3_nt: TGTGCCAGCAGCTTGAGCGGGAGTCGGTCGGATGAGCAGTTCTTC; cdr3_aa: CASSLSGSRSDEQFF
v_call: TRBV12-3/TRBV12-4; d_call: NA; clone_size: once; j_call: TRBJ1-2; cdr3_nt: TGTGCCAGCAGTTCGAGCCTTGACTACACCTTC; cdr3_aa: CASSSSLDYTF
v_call: TRBV20-1; d_call: NA; clone_size: NA; j_call: TRBJ2-5; cdr3_nt: TGCAGTGCTAGAGATTTAAGCGTCCAAGAGACCCAGTACTTC; cdr3_aa: CSARDLSVQETQYF
v_call: TRBV7-9; d_call: TRBD2; clone_size: NA; j_call: TRBJ2-3; cdr3_nt: TGTGCCAGCAGCTTTCTGTGGCTAGCGGGAGGGCAGCGCACAGATACGCAGTATTTT; cdr3_aa: CASSFLWLAGGQRTDTQYF